This T cell receptor (beta chain) comes out of a study of T cell repertoires in cytomegalovirus infection. MiXCR, run by TCRdb on the reads, gives a single entry per CDR3 protein. The sample lists fewer than 1,000,000 distinct CDR3 sequences; around 32% were seen once. The CDR3 is made up of 14 amino acids. V lost 2 bases and J 1 base, leaving 8 bases between the germline ends. This clonotype turned up a few times. Its target is not known. This chain uses TRBV12-3 or TRBV12-4 with TRBJ1-1; D is undetermined. This sample comprised cultured CD8+ T cells from PBMCs, obtained from culture after CMV antigen stimulation. The source is a human donor in good health (CMV status not recorded). Some clones in this sample may be carry-over from other donors' samples. CDR3 coding DNA: TGTGCCAGCAGTTTAATACAACCGAACACTGAAGCTTTCTTT. The encoded protein is CASSLIQPNTEAFF.